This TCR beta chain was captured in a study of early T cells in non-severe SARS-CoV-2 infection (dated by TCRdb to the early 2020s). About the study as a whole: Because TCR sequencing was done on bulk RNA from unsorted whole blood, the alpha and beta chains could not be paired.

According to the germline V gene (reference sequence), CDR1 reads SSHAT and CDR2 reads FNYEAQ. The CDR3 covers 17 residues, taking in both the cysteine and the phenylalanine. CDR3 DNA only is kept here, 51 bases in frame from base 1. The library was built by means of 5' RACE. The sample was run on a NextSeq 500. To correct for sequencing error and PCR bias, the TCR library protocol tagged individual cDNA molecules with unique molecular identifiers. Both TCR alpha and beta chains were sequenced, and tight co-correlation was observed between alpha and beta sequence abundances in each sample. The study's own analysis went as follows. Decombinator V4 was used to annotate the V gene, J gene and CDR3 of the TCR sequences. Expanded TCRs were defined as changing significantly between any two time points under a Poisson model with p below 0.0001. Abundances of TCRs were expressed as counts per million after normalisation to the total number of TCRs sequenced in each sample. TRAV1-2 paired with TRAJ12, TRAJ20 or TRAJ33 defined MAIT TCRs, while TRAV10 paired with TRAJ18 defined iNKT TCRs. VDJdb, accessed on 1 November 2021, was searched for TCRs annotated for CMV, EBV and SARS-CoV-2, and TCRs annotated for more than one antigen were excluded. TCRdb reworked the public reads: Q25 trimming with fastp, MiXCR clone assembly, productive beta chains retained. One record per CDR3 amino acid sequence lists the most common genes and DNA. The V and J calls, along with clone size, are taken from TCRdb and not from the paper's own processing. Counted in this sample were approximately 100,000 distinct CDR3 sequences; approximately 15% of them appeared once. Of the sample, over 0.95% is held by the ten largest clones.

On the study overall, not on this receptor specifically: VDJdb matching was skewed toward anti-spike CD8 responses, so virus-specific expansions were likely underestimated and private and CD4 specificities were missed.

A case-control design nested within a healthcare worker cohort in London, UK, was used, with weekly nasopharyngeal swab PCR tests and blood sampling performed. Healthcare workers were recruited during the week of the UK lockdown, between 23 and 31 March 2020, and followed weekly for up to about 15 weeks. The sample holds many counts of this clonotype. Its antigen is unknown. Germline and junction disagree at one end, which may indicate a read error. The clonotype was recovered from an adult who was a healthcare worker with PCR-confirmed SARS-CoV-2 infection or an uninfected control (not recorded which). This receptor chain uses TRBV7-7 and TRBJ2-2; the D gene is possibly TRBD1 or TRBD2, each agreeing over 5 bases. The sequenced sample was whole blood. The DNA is TGTGCTAGCAGCTTACCCCCCGGGACGTTTACCACCGGGGAGCTGTTTTTT. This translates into CASSLPPGTFTTGELFF.